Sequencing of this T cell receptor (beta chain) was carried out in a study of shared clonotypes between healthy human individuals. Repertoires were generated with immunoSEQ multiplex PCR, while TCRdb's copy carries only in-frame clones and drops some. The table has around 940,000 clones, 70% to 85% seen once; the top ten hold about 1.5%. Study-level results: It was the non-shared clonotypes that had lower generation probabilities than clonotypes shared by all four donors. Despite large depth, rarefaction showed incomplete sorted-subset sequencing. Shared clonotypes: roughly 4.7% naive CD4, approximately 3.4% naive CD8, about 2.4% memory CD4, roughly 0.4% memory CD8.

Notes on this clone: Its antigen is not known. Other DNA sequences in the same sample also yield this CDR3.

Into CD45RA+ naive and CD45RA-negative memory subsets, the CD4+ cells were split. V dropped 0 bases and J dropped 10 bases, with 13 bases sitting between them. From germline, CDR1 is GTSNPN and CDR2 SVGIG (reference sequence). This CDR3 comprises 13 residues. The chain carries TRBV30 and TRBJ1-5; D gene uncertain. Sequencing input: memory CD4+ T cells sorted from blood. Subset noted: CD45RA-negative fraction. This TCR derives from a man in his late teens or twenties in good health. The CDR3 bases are TGTGCCTGGAGTGTAAACGTGGGTGGACCCCAGCATTTT. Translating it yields CAWSVNVGGPQHF. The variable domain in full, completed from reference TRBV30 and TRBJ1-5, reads SQTIHQWPATLVQPVGSPLSLECTVEGTSNPNLYWYRQAAGRGLQLLFYSVGIGQISSEVPQNLSASRPQDRQFILSSKKLLLSDSGFYLCAWSVNVGGPQHFGDGTRLSIL.